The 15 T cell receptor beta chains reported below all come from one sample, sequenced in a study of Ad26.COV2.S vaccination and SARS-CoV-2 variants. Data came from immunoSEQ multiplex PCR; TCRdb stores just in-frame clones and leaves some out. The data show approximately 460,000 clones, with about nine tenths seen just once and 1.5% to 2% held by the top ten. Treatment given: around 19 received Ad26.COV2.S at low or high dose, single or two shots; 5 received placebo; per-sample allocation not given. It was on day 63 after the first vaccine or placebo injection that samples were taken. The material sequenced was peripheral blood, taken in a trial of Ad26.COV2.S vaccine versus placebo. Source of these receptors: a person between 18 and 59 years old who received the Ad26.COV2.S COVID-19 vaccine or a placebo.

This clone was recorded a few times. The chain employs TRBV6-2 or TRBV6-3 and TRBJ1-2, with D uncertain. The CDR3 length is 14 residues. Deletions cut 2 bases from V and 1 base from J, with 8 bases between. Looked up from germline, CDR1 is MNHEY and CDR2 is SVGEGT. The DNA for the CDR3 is TGTGCCAGCAGTTACGGGAATCATAACTATGGCTACACCTTC. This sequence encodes CASSYGNHNYGYTF.

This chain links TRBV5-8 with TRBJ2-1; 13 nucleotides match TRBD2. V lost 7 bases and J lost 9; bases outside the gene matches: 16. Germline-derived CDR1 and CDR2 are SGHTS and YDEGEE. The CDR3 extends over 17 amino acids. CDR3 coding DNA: TGTGCCAGCCCTAACTCGTGGACTAGCGGGAGTTTGGGTGAGCAGTTCTTC. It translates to CASPNSWTSGSLGEQFF. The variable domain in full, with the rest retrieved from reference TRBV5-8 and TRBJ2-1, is EAGVTQSPTHLIKTRGQQATLRCSPISGHTSVYWYQQALGLGLQFLLWYDEGEERNRGNFPPRFSGRQFPNYSSELNVNALELEDSALYLCASPNSWTSGSLGEQFFGPGTRLTVL.

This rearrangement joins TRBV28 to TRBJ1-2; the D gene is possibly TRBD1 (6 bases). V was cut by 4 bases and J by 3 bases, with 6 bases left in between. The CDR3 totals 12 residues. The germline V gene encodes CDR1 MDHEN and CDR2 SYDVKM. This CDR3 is CASSWTDYGYTF. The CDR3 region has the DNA TGTGCCAGCAGTTGGACAGACTATGGCTACACCTTC.

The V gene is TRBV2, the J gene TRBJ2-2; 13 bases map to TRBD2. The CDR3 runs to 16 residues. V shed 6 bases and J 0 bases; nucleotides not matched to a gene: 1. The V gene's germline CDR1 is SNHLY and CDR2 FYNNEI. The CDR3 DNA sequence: TGTGCCAGCAGGGGACTAGCGGGGCCGAACACCGGGGAGCTGTTTTTT. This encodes CASRGLAGPNTGELFF.

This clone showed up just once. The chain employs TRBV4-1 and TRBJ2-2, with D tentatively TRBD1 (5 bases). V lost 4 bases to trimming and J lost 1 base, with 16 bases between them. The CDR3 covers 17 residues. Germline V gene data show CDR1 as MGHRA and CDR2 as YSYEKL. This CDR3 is CASSPKDMGLNTGELFF. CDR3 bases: TGCGCCAGCAGCCCCAAGGATATGGGGCTGAACACCGGGGAGCTGTTTTTT.

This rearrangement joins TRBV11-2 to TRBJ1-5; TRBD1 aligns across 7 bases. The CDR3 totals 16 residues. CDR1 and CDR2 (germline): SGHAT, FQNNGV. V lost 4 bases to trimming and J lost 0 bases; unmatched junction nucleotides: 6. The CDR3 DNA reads TGTGCCAGCAGCTGGGGGACAGCTGTTAGCAATCAGCCCCAGCATTTT. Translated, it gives CASSWGTAVSNQPQHF. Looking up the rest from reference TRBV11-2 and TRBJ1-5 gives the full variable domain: EAGVAQSPRYKIIEKRQSVAFWCNPISGHATLYWYQQILGQGPKLLIQFQNNGVVDDSQLPKDRFSAERLKGVDSTLKIQPAKLEDSAVYLCASSWGTAVSNQPQHFGDGTRLSIL.

The CDR3 region has the DNA TGTGCCAGCAGCAAGGATCTGGGTGGCTCCTACAATGAGCAGTTCTTC. This gives the protein CASSKDLGGSYNEQFF. V and J are TRBV5-4 and TRBJ2-1; D remains ambiguous. The length of the CDR3 is 16 residues. V gave up 4 bases and J gave up 0 bases, with 14 bases separating them. Germline assignment: CDR1 SGHNT and CDR2 YYREEE (reference sequence). Looking up the rest from reference TRBV5-4 and TRBJ2-1 gives the full variable domain: ETGVTQSPTHLIKTRGQQVTLRCSSQSGHNTVSWYQQALGQGPQFIFQYYREEENGRGNFPPRFSGLQFPNYSSELNVNALELDDSALYLCASSKDLGGSYNEQFFGPGTRLTVL.

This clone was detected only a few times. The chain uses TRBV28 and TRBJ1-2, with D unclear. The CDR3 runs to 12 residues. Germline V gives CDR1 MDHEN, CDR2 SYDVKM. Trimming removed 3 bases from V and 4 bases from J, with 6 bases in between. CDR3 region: CASSLKFYGYTF. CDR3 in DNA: TGTGCCAGCAGTTTGAAGTTCTATGGCTACACCTTC.

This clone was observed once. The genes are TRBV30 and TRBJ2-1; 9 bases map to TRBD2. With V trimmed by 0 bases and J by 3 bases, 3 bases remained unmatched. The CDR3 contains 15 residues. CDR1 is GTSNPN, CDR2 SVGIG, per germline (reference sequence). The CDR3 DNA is TGTGCCTGGAGTGTAGGACTAGCGAACTACAATGAGCAGTTCTTC. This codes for CAWSVGLANYNEQFF.

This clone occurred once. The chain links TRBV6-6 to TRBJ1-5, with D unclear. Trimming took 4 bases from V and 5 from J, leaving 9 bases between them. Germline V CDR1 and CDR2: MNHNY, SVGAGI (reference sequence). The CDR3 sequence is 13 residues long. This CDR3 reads CASSSWWDQPQHF. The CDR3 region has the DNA TGTGCCAGCAGTTCGTGGTGGGATCAGCCCCAGCATTTT.

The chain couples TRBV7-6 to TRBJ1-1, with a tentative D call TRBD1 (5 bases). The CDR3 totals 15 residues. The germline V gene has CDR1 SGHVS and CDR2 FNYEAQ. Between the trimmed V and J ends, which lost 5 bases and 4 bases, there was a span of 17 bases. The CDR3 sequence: CASSPGAGAGTEAFF. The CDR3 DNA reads TGTGCCAGCAGCCCCGGGGCGGGAGCTGGCACTGAAGCTTTCTTT.

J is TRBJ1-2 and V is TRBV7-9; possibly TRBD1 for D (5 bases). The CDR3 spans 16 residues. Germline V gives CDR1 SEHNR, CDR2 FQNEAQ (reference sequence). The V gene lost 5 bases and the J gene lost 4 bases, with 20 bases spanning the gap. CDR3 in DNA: TGTGCCAGCAGCGTAATAGAATCAGGGTTTTCCTATGGCTACACCTTC. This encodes CASSVIESGFSYGYTF.

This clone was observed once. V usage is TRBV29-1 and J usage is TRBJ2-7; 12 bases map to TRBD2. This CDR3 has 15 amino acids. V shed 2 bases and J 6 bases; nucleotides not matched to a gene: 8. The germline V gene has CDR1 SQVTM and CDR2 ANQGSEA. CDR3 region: CSVEKTSGGNREQYF. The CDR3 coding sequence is TGCAGCGTTGAAAAGACTAGCGGGGGAAACCGCGAGCAGTACTTC.

The chain's CDR3 is CASSHLQGKLCEKLFF. In DNA form, the CDR3 reads TGTGCCAGCAGCCATCTACAGGGGAAACTCTGTGAAAAACTGTTTTTT. The chain combines TRBV3-1 (or the pseudogene TRBV3-2) with TRBJ1-4; 7 nucleotides align to TRBD1. Trimming cost V 3 bases and J 7 bases; bases outside gene matches: 11. Germline lookup yields CDR1 LGHDT and CDR2 YNNKEL (reference sequence). The CDR3 loop spans 16 amino acids.

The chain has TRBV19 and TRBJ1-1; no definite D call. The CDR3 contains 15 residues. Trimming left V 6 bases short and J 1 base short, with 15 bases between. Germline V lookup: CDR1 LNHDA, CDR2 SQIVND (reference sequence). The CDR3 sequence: CASRFEGRTNTEAFF. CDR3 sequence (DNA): TGTGCCAGTAGATTTGAAGGACGGACGAACACTGAAGCTTTCTTT.